Below, 9 T cell receptor beta chains from the same sample are listed, as sequenced in a study of OX40 agonist ivuxolimab in advanced cancers. Repertoires were generated with immunoSEQ multiplex PCR, while TCRdb's copy carries only in-frame clones and drops some. The sample yields about 51,000 clones, about 77% seen once. The sequencing here drew on CD4+ or CD8+ T cells sorted from blood, taken in a trial of the OX40 agonist ivuxolimab. Every receptor here comes from an adult with an advanced solid tumor such as melanoma, head and neck, liver or kidney cancer.

The gene calls are TRBV10-1 and TRBJ2-6, with D perhaps being TRBD1 or TRBD2 (5 bases each). The CDR3 runs to 15 residues. Germline CDR1 and CDR2: WNHNN and SYGVQD (reference sequence). V was trimmed by 5 bases and J by 0 bases, leaving 8 bases between them. CDR3: CASSPGTSGANVLTF. Here the CDR3 DNA reads TGCGCCAGCAGTCCAGGGACCTCTGGGGCCAACGTCCTGACTTTC.

The chain uses TRBV28 and TRBJ1-2, with a tentative D call TRBD1 (5 bases). The CDR3 consists of 12 residues. V shed 4 bases and J shed 7 bases, with 10 bases lying between them. Germline V lookup: CDR1 MDHEN, CDR2 SYDVKM. The DNA for the CDR3 is TGTGCCAGCAGTTCCGCAGGGTCTGGCTACACCTTC. Protein product: CASSSAGSGYTF.

CDR3 DNA: TGTGCCAGCAGATCGCGGGGGCTGGATTCACCCCTCCACTTT. It yields the protein CASRSRGLDSPLHF. This sequence joins TRBV6-5 and TRBJ1-6; tentative D call: TRBD1 (6 bases). V was cut by 6 bases and J by 8 bases, with 14 bases left in between. CDR1 is MNHEY, CDR2 SVGAGI, per germline. The CDR3 is 14 residues long.

The chain joins TRBV15 to TRBJ1-6; D gene uncertain. CDR1 is LNHNV, CDR2 YYDKDF, per germline (reference sequence). Trimming removed 0 bases from V and 9 bases from J, with 15 bases in between. CDR3 size: 16 residues. The CDR3 nucleotides read TGTGCCACCAGCAGAGATAGCCGTGCAAGAGGTTCACCCCTCCACTTT. Translation gives CATSRDSRARGSPLHF.

The chain joins TRBV13 to TRBJ2-1; 7 nucleotides match TRBD1. Germline V CDR1 and CDR2: PRHDT, FYEKMQ (reference sequence). The CDR3 length is 14 residues. The V and J ends lost 8 bases and 5 bases, in that order; junction bases with no gene match: 9. CDR3 amino acids: CASCAGDRDNEQFF. The CDR3, as DNA: TGTGCCAGCTGCGCCGGCGACAGGGACAATGAGCAGTTCTTC.

The rearrangement uses TRBV9 and TRBJ1-1, with D perhaps matching TRBD1 (6 bases). This CDR3 region has 18 residues. The germline V gene has CDR1 SGDLS and CDR2 YYNGEE. Trimming left V 0 bases short and J 3 bases short, with 21 bases between. The CDR3 protein is CASSVGGARSGLDTEAFF. The CDR3 DNA is TGTGCCAGCAGCGTAGGGGGGGCGCGGAGTGGTTTAGACACTGAAGCTTTCTTT.

Only one count was recorded for this clone. The chain is built from TRBV5-3 and TRBJ1-4, with a possible D match to TRBD1 (6 bases). TRBV5-3 is an open reading frame, and its role is uncertain. The V end lost 2 bases, the J end lost 5 bases, and 31 bases lay between the germline ends. The CDR3 is made up of 21 amino acids. CDR3 nucleotide sequence: TGTGCCAGAAGCTTCCCCCTACTCCGGACAGATTTGAGGTTGGGCAATGAAAAACTGTTTTTT. Translation gives CARSFPLLRTDLRLGNEKLFF.

This chain links TRBV18 with TRBJ1-4; 9 bases agree with TRBD1. Germline V gene sequence: CDR1 KGHSH, CDR2 LQKENI. V was clipped by 3 bases and J by 7 bases; unmatched bases: 6. This CDR3 contains 15 residues. CDR3 nucleotide sequence: TGTGCCAGCTCACCGGCGGACAGGGGTAGTGAAAAACTGTTTTTT. Translation gives CASSPADRGSEKLFF.

This clone occurred once. CDR3 protein: CASSGAPRGGSYEQYF. CDR3 bases: TGCGCCAGCAGCGGAGCCCCCCGTGGGGGCTCCTACGAGCAGTACTTC. The chain couples TRBV5-1 to TRBJ2-7, with D possibly being TRBD1 or TRBD2 (5 bases each). Germline V lookup: CDR1 SGHRS, CDR2 YFSETQ. The CDR3 covers 16 residues. The germline V and J ends were trimmed by 4 bases and 0 bases, with 17 bases remaining between them. Full variable domain (remainder filled in from reference TRBV5-1 and TRBJ2-7): KAGVTQTPRYLIKTRGQQVTLSCSPISGHRSVSWYQQTPGQGLQFLFEYFSETQRNKGNFPGRFSGRQFSNSRSEMNVSTLELGDSALYLCASSGAPRGGSYEQYFGPGTRLTVT.